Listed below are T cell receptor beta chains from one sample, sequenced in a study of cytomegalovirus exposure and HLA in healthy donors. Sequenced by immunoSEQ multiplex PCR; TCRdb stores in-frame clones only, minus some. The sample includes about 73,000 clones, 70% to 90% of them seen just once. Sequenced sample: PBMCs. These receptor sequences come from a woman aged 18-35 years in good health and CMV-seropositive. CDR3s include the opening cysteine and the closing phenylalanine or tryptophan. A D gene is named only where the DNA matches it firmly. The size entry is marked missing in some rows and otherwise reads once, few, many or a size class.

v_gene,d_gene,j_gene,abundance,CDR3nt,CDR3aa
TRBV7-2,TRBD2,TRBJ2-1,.,TGTGCCAGCAGCACAAGCGGGAGTTCCTACAATGAGCAGTTCTTC,CASSTSGSSYNEQFF
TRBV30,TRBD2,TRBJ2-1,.,TGTGCCTGGAGTGCAAGACTAGCGGGAGCTCGTGAGCAGTTCTTC,CAWSARLAGAREQFF
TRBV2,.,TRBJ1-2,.,TGTGCCAGCAGTGAGATCAGCGGTCCTTTGGGTGGCTACACCTTC,CASSEISGPLGGYTF
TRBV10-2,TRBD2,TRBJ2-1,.,TGCGCAGGCGGGGCTAGCGGGGCCAATGAGCAGTTCTTC,CAGGASGANEQFF
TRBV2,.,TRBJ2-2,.,TGTGCCAGCAGCCGGTTCGGGGACACCGGGGAGCTGTTTTTT,CASSRFGDTGELFF
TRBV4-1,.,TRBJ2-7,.,TGCGCCAGCAGCCAAGTAGGGGATTCAGCCTACGAGCAGTACTTC,CASSQVGDSAYEQYF
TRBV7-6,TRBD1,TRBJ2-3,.,TGTGCCAGCAGCTTGCAGGGGGGCACAGATACGCAGTATTTT,CASSLQGGTDTQYF
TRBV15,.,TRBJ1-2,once,TGTGCCACCAGCGGACGGGCCCGAGAGGGTTATGGCTACACCTTC,CATSGRAREGYGYTF
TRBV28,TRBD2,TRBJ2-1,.,TGTGCCAGCAGGTGGCGGGAGGGCCGCAATGAGCAGTTCTTC,CASRWREGRNEQFF
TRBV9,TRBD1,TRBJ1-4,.,TGTGCCAGCAGCGTAGGAACTTTCGGGACAGGGTTAGAAAAACTGTTTTTT,CASSVGTFGTGLEKLFF
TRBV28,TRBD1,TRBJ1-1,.,TGTGCCAGCAGTTCAGGACAGGGAGGGAACACTGAAGCTTTCTTT,CASSSGQGGNTEAFF
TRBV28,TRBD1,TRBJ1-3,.,TGTGCCAGCAGTTCGTACAGGGGGTCGGGAAACACCATATATTTT,CASSSYRGSGNTIYF
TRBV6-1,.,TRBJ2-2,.,TGTGCCAGCAGTGAGTCACAGGGGAACACCGGGGAGCTGTTTTTT,CASSESQGNTGELFF
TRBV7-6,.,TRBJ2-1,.,TGTGCCAGCAGCTTAGTTTTCAGGGGTAATGAGCAGTTCTTC,CASSLVFRGNEQFF
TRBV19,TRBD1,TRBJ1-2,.,TGTGCCAGTAGTGATCCGGGACAGGGGCTCGGAACTAACTATGGCTACACCTTC,CASSDPGQGLGTNYGYTF
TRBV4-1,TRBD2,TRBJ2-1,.,TGCGCCAGCAGGGGGCGGGAGGGAGGCAATGAGCAGTTCTTC,CASRGREGGNEQFF
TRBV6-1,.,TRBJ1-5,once,TGTGCCAGCAGTGAAGTCGGGTTTTACAATCAGCCCCAGCATTTT,CASSEVGFYNQPQHF
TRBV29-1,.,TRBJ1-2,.,TGCAGCGTTGAAGAAGGGACATGGGATAACTATGGCTACACCTTC,CSVEEGTWDNYGYTF
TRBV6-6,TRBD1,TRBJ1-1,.,TGTGCCAGCAGCCGGACAGGGGGAGGCACTGAAGCTTTCTTT,CASSRTGGGTEAFF
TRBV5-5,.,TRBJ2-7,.,TGTGCCAGCAGCTTGTTGGGCCGGTTTTACGAGCAGTACTTC,CASSLLGRFYEQYF
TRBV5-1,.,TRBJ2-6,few,TGCGCCAGCCACGCAGGCAGCTCTGGGGCCAACGTCCTGACTTTC,CASHAGSSGANVLTF
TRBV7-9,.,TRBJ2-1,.,TGTGCCAGCAGCTTAGCGTTGCAGTACAATGAGCAGTTCTTC,CASSLALQYNEQFF
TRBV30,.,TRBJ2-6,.,TGTGCCTGTTCCACTGGGGCCAACGTCCTGACTTTC,CACSTGANVLTF
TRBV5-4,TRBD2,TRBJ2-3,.,TGTGCCAGCAGCTTGCGCCTAGCGGGAGGGGGAGATACGCAGTATTTT,CASSLRLAGGGDTQYF
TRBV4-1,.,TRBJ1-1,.,TGCGCCAGCAGCGGGCAGGGTAAAACTGAAGCTTTCTTT,CASSGQGKTEAFF
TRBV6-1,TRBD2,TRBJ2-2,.,TGTGCCAGCAGTGAATCCGGACGGGAGGGCCCAAGGGGGGAGCTGTTTTTT,CASSESGREGPRGELFF
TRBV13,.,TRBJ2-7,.,TGTGCCAGCGGGTACAGCTTCTACGAGCAGTACTTC,CASGYSFYEQYF
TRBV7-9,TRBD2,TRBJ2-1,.,TGTGCCAGCAGCCTAGCGGCTAGCGGGGAGCAGTTCTTC,CASSLAASGEQFF
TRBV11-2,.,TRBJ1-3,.,TGTGCCAGCAGCGCGGTATCTGGAAACACCATATATTTT,CASSAVSGNTIYF
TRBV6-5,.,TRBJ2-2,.,TGTGCCAGCAGTTACAAGTGGACTCCCAACACCGGGGAGCTGTTTTTT,CASSYKWTPNTGELFF
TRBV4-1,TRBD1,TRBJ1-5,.,TGCGCCAGCAGCCAGGAAGGACAGGGTGTTCAGCCCCAGCATTTT,CASSQEGQGVQPQHF
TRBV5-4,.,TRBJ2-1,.,TGTGCCAGCAGCCTCGGGGGGCGCTCCTACAATGAGCAGTTCTTC,CASSLGGRSYNEQFF
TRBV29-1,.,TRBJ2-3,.,TGCAGCGTTACCATTTCCTCTAGCGGAGGGGGGGCAGATACGCAGTATTTT,CSVTISSSGGGADTQYF
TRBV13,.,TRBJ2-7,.,TGTGCCAGCAGCTTGCGCCTCGCCTACGAGCAGTACTTC,CASSLRLAYEQYF
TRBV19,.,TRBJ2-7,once,TGTGCCAGTAGTATAGATAGCACCTACGAGCAGTACTTC,CASSIDSTYEQYF
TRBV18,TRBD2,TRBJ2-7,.,TGTGCCAGCTCACCACCGTCTAGCGGGAGCTACGAGCAGTACTTC,CASSPPSSGSYEQYF
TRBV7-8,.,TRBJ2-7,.,TGTGCCAGCAGCTTAGTGCTAGCTTCGGACGAGCAGTACTTC,CASSLVLASDEQYF
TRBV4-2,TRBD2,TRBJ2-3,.,TGTGCCAGCAGCCAAGATCGGGGGGGCCCAGATACGCAGTATTTT,CASSQDRGGPDTQYF
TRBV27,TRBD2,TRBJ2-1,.,TGTGCCAGCAGTTTACTAGCGGGACCGTACAATGAGCAGTTCTTC,CASSLLAGPYNEQFF
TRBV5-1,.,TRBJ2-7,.,TGCGCCAGCAGCTTGGAGCAGGGGCGAATGCAGTACTTC,CASSLEQGRMQYF
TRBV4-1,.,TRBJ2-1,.,TGCGCCAGCAGCCAGTTACCGACTACTTACAATGAGCAGTTCTTC,CASSQLPTTYNEQFF
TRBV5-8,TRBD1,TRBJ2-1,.,TGTGCCAGCAGCCGCCCCGGGACAGGGTCCAATGAGCAGTTCTTC,CASSRPGTGSNEQFF
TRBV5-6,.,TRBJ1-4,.,TGTGCCAGCAGCTGGGGAGTGGCGGATGAAAAACTGTTTTTT,CASSWGVADEKLFF
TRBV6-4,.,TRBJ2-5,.,TGTGCCAGCAGTGACAGGATTGGTACAGGACCAGAGACCCAGTACTTC,CASSDRIGTGPETQYF
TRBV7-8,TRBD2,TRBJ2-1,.,TGTGCCAGCAGCCCCGGTGGTAGCGGGAATTTTAATGAGCAGTTCTTC,CASSPGGSGNFNEQFF
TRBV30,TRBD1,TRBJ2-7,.,TGTGCCTGGGCGCGCCGAGGGACAGGCTCGCAGTACTTC,CAWARRGTGSQYF
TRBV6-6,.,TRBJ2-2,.,TGTGCCAGCACCCGACAGGTTCCGAACACCGGGGAGCTGTTTTTT,CASTRQVPNTGELFF